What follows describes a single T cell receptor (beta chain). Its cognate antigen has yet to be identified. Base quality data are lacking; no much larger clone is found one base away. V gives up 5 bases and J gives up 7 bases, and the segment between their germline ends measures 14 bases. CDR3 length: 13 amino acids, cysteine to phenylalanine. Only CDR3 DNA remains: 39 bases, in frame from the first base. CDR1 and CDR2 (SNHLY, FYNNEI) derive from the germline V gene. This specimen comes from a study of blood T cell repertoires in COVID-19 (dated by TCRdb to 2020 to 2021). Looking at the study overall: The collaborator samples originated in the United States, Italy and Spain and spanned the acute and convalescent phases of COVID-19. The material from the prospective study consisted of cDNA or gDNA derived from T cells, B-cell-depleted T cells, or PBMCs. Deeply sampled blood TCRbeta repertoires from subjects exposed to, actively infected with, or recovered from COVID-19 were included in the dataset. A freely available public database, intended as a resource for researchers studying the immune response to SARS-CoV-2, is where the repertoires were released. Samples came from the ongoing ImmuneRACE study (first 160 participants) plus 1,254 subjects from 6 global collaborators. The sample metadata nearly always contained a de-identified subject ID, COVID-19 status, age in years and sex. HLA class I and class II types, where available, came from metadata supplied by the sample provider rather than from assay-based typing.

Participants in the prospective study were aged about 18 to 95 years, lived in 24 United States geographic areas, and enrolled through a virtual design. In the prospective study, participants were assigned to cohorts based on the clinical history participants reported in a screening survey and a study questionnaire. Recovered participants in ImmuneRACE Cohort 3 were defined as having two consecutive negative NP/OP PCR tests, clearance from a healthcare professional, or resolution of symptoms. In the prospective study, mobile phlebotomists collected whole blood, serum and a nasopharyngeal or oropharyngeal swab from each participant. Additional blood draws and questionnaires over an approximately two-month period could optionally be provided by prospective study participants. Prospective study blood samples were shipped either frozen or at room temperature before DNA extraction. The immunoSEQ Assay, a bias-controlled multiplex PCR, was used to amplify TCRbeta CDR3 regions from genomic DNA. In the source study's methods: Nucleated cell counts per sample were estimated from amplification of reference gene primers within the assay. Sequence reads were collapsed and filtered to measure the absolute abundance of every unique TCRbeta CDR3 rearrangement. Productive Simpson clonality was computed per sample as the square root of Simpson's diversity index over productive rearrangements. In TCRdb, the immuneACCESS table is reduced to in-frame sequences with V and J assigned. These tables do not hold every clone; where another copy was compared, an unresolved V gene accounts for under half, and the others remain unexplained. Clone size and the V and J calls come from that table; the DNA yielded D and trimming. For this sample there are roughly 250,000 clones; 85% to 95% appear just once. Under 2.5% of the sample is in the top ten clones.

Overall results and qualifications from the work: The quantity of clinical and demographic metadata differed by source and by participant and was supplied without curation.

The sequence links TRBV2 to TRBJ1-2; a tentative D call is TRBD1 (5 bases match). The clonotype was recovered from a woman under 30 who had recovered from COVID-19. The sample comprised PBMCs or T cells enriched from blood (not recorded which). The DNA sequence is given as TGTGCCAGCAGTCCCCAGGGTATTGGTGGCTACACCTTC. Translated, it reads CASSPQGIGGYTF.